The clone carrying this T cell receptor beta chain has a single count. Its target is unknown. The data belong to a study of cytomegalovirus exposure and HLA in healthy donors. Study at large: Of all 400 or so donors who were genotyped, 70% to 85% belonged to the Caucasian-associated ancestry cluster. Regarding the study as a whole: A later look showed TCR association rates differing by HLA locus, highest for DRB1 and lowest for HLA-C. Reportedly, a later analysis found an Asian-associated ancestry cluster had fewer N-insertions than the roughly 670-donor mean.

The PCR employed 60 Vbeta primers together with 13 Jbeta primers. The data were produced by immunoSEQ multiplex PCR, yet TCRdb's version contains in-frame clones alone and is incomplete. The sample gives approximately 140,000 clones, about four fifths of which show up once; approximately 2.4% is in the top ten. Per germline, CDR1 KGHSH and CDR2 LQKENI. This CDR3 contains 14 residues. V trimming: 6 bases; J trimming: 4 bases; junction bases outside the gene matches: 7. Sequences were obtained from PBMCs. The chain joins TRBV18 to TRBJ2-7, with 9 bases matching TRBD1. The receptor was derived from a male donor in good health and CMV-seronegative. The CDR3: CASSVGTGSYEQYF. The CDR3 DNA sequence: TGTGCCAGCTCGGTGGGGACAGGGTCTTACGAGCAGTACTTC.